The 10 T cell receptor beta chains listed next were all sequenced from one sample in a study of blood T cell repertoires in COVID-19. Repertoires were generated with immunoSEQ multiplex PCR, while TCRdb's copy carries only in-frame clones and drops some. The profile shows about 88,000 clones, 75% to 90% of them singletons. Sequences were obtained from peripheral blood. The source is a woman aged 80 or older with active COVID-19.

The chain is built from TRBV27 and TRBJ2-1, with 12 bases identical to TRBD2. V lost 5 bases, J lost 8 bases, and 4 bases stayed unmatched. Germline loops: CDR1 MNHEY, CDR2 SMNVEV (reference sequence). The CDR3 has 14 amino acids. The chain's CDR3 is CASSATSGSYEQFF. Written as DNA, the CDR3 is TGTGCCAGCAGTGCGACTAGCGGGAGCTATGAGCAGTTCTTC.

This clone was picked up a small number of times. The chain employs TRBV4-3 and TRBJ1-2; D may be TRBD1 (6 bases). Trimming shortened V by 1 base and J by 4 bases, and 7 bases separated the two germline ends. This CDR3 contains 13 residues. Germline values: CDR1 LGHNA, CDR2 YSLEER. The CDR3 DNA reads TGCGCCAGCAGCCAAGGGACAGCCTATGGCTACACCTTC. This codes for CASSQGTAYGYTF.

The DNA of the CDR3 is TGTGCCAGCAGACCCGGGACAGGGAGTGGCGAGCAGTACTTC. As protein: CASRPGTGSGEQYF. V and J are TRBV5-4 and TRBJ2-7; 9 bases match TRBD1. The germline V gene encodes CDR1 SGHNT and CDR2 YYREEE (reference sequence). The trim removed 5 bases at V and 6 bases at J, leaving 9 bases unmatched. The CDR3 extends over 14 amino acids.

V gene TRBV6-5 combines with J gene TRBJ1-5; TRBD1 matches at 7 bases. The CDR3 sequence is 14 residues long. Trimming cost V 6 bases and J 7 bases; bases outside gene matches: 9. The germline V gene has CDR1 MNHEY and CDR2 SVGAGI. This CDR3 is CASSPDRVNQPQHF. The DNA of the CDR3 is TGTGCCAGCAGCCCAGACAGGGTAAACCAGCCCCAGCATTTT.

V and J are TRBV28 and TRBJ2-2; D gene uncertain. CDR1 and CDR2 from the germline V gene are MDHEN and SYDVKM. V lost 7 bases to trimming and J lost 6 bases, with 18 bases between them. The CDR3 loop spans 15 amino acids. The CDR3 here is CASTYHSVVAGELFF. Here the CDR3 DNA reads TGTGCCAGCACATACCATAGTGTTGTAGCCGGGGAGCTGTTTTTT.

This clone came up a few times. V gene TRBV7-9 combines with J gene TRBJ2-3, with a weak D call TRBD2 (6 bases). Germline V CDR1 and CDR2: SEHNR, FQNEAQ (reference sequence). Trimming pared 1 base from V and 1 base from J, leaving 12 bases between. The CDR3 runs to 16 residues. CDR3 residues: CASSLGERVGTDTQYF. CDR3 DNA: TGTGCCAGCAGCTTAGGGGAGCGGGTTGGCACAGATACGCAGTATTTT.

The V call is TRBV9, the J call TRBJ2-5, with 7 nucleotides matching TRBD1. The CDR3 runs to 14 residues. Germline V lookup: CDR1 SGDLS, CDR2 YYNGEE. With V trimmed by 0 bases and J by 2 bases, 1 base remained unmatched. The CDR3 here is CASSVGTGQETQYF. The CDR3 nucleotides read TGTGCCAGCAGCGTAGGGACAGGACAAGAGACCCAGTACTTC.

A remark on this clone: The limits of the CDR3 on the DNA are not certain, so only TCRdb's listed CDR3 is given. The chain uses TRBV21-1 and TRBJ2-1; the table's TRBD2 call for D was not verified on the DNA. TRBV21-1 is tagged as a pseudogene. The CDR3 numbers 12 amino acids, ends counted. The CDR3: CASSKGVGEGIF.

The chain joins TRBV7-2 to TRBJ2-1; 10 bases map to TRBD1. J lost 7 bases, V lost 5 bases, and 17 bases had no gene match. Looked up from germline, CDR1 is SGHTA and CDR2 is FQGNSA. The CDR3 covers 18 residues. This chain's CDR3 is CASSQLPSGTGVRNEQFF. The CDR3 DNA sequence: TGTGCCAGCAGCCAACTACCTTCCGGGACAGGGGTACGAAATGAGCAGTTCTTC. Looking up the rest from reference TRBV7-2 and TRBJ2-1 gives the full variable domain: GAGVSQSPSNKVTEKGKDVELRCDPISGHTALYWYRQSLGQGLEFLIYFQGNSAPDKSGLPSDRFSAERTGGSVSTLTIQRTQQEDSAVYLCASSQLPSGTGVRNEQFFGPGTRLTVL.

J is TRBJ1-4 and V is TRBV5-6, with 9 bases aligning to TRBD1. J lost 4 bases, V lost 4 bases, and 5 bases had no gene match. The CDR3 consists of 15 residues. The germline gives CDR1 SGHDT, CDR2 YYEEEE. CDR3 coding DNA: TGTGCCAGCAGCGGACCGGGACAGGGTAATGAAAAACTGTTTTTT. It specifies CASSGPGQGNEKLFF.